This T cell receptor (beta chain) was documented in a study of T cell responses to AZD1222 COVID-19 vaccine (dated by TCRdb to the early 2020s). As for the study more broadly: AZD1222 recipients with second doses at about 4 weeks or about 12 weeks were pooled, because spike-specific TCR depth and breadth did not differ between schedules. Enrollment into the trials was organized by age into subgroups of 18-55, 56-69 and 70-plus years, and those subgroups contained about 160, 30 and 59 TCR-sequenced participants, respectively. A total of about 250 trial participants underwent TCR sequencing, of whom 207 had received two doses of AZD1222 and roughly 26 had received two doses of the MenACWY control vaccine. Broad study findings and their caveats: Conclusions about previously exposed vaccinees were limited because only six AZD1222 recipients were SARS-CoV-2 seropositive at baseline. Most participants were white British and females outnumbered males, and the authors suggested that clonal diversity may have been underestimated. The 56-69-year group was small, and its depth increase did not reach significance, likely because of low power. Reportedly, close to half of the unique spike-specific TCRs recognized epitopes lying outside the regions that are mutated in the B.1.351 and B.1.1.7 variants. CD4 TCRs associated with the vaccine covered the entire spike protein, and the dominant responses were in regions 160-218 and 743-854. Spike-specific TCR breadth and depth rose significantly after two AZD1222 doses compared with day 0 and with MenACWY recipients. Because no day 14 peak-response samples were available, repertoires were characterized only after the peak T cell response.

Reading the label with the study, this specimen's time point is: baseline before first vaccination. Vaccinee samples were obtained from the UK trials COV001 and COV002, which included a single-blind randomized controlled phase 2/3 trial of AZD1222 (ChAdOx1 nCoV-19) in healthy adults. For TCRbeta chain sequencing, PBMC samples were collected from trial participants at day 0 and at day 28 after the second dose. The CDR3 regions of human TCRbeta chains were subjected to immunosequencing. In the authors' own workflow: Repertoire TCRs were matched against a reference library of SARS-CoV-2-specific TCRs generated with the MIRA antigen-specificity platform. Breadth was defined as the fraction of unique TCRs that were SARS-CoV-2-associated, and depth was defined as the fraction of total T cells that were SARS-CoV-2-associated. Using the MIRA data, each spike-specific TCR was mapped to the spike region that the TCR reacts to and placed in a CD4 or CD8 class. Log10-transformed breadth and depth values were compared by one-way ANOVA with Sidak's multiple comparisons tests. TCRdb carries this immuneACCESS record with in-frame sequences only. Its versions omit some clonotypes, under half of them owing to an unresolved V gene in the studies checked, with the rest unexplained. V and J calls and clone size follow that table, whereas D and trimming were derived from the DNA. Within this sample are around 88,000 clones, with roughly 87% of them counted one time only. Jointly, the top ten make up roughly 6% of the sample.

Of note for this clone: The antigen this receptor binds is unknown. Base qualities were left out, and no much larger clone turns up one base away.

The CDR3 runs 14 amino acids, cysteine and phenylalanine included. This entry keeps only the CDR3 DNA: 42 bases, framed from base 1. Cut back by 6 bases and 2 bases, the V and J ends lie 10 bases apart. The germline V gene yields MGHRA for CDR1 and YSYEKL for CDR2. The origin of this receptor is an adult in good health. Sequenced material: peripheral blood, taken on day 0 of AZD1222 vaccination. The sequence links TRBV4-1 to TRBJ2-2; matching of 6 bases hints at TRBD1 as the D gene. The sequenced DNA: TGCGCCAGCAGTGGGACACCAAACACCGGGGAGCTGTTTTTT. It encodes CASSGTPNTGELFF.